This TCR beta chain was captured in a study of blood T cell repertoires in COVID-19. Turning to the study itself: Both acute and convalescent COVID-19 samples were obtained from the United States, Italy and Spain. PBMCs, B-cell-depleted T cells, or T cells provided the cDNA or gDNA that made up the material.

This clone was observed a handful of times. As processed by the authors: Reference gene primers were amplified, and this amplification served to estimate nucleated cell counts. TCRdb's copy holds only in-frame clones and misses some; the assay was immunoSEQ multiplex PCR. The V and J calls and clone size come from that table; D and trimming were worked out from the DNA. The profile shows approximately 90,000 clones, 75% to 90% of them singletons. This TCR was sampled from a man aged 55 to 70 with acute or convalescent COVID-19. The sequenced sample was peripheral blood.

The CDR3 nucleotides are TGTGCCAGCTCACCAGGGACAGGGTCGGTAGAGACCCAGTACTTC. It is translated as CASSPGTGSVETQYF. The rearrangement joins TRBV18 to TRBJ2-5; 9 nucleotides agree with TRBD1. From germline, CDR1 is KGHSH and CDR2 LQKENI. CDR3 size: 15 residues. J gave up 4 bases and V 2 bases, and 5 bases lay outside the gene matches.